Listed below are T cell receptor beta chains from one sample, sequenced in a study of blood T cells in healthy people across ages. TCRdb redid the calling of the 5' RACE reads with MiXCR, one entry per CDR3 protein. This sample has 900,000 to 950,000 distinct CDR3 sequences, with 25% to 35% found just once. The data also belong to a second study, concerning T cells of mothers and their children.

The specimen sequenced was blood. Source of these receptors: a woman aged 40 to 49 in good health. Both conserved end residues are part of each CDR3. The D gene is left open where the match is weak. Size tells how often a clone was seen (once, few, many) or the class of an expanded clone, and some rows leave it out.

clone size	CDR3 length	V gene	D gene	J gene	CDR3 DNA	CDR3 protein
NA	13	TRBV9	NA	TRBJ2-3	TGTGCCAGCAGCGCGACTCCTAGCAGCCCGCAGTATTTT	CASSATPSSPQYF
few	17	TRBV20-1	NA	TRBJ2-7	TGCAGTGCTAGAGCGCCATTAAGACGGTTTAGCTCCTACGAGCAGTACTTC	CSARAPLRRFSSYEQYF
few	16	TRBV3-1	NA	TRBJ2-3	TGTGCCAGCAGCCAAGTTTTGAGGGCCCCCACAGATACGCAGTATTTT	CASSQVLRAPTDTQYF
NA	14	TRBV7-9	NA	TRBJ2-2	TGTGCCAGCAGCTTCGACAGCAACACCGGGGAGCTGTTTTTT	CASSFDSNTGELFF
many	14	TRBV4-2	NA	TRBJ2-3	TGTGCCAGCAGCCATCCTCTCTCCACAGATACGCAGTATTTT	CASSHPLSTDTQYF
few	15	TRBV5-5	NA	TRBJ1-5	TGTGCCAGCAAGCCCGGGGGGTCTAGCAATCAGCCCCAGCATTTT	CASKPGGSSNQPQHF
few	15	TRBV15	TRBD1	TRBJ2-2	TGTGCCACCAGCATAGGGGGCAGGGCCACCGGGGAGCTGTTTTTT	CATSIGGRATGELFF
NA	15	TRBV7-9	NA	TRBJ1-2	TGTGCCAGCAGCTTAGTCGGTGGGGGAAGCTATGGCTACACCTTC	CASSLVGGGSYGYTF
few	14	TRBV4-1	NA	TRBJ1-2	TGCGCCAGCAGCCACTTGCCCAAGTCGGAGGGCTACACCTTC	CASSHLPKSEGYTF
NA	14	TRBV9	NA	TRBJ1-2	TGTGCCAGCACGCCGGCATTAGCTAACTATGGCTACACCTTC	CASTPALANYGYTF
many	16	TRBV4-3	TRBD1	TRBJ2-5	TGCGCCAGCAGCCAAGGCGCGGGACAGGGCGGGGAGACCCAGTACTTC	CASSQGAGQGGETQYF
few	17	TRBV5-1	NA	TRBJ2-7	TGCGCCAGCAGCGTAGCCCCCCCACCTAGCGAAACCTACGAGCAGTACTTC	CASSVAPPPSETYEQYF
few	16	TRBV2	TRBD1	TRBJ2-1	TGTGCCAGCATGGTTAGTCGGGACAGGGGACACAATGAGCAGTTCTTC	CASMVSRDRGHNEQFF
few	16	TRBV12-3/TRBV12-4	NA	TRBJ2-1	TGTGCCAGCACCCCCATGGGGGCGAGCTCCTACAATGAGCAGTTCTTC	CASTPMGASSYNEQFF
many	11	TRBV7-6	NA	TRBJ2-3	TGTGCCAGCAGCACAGCCGGGACGCAGTATTTT	CASSTAGTQYF
many	14	TRBV12-3/TRBV12-4	NA	TRBJ2-4	TGTGCCAGCAGTTTTGGGCAGGCCCTAAACATTCAGTACTTC	CASSFGQALNIQYF
few	13	TRBV27	NA	TRBJ1-1	TGTGCCAGCAGACCCCAGGTTTACACTGAAGCTTTCTTT	CASRPQVYTEAFF
many	14	TRBV7-2	NA	TRBJ2-7	TGTGCCAGCAGTTTATCCGGGACGGCCTACGAGCAGTACTTC	CASSLSGTAYEQYF
NA	14	TRBV12-3/TRBV12-4	TRBD1	TRBJ1-2	TGTGCCAGCAGTTCTTTCGAGGGGGCTGGGGGCTACACCTTC	CASSSFEGAGGYTF
many	17	TRBV7-2	TRBD2	TRBJ2-3	TGTGCCAGCAGCTTAACGGGGTTAGCGGGGGGGCTCGATACGCAGTATTTT	CASSLTGLAGGLDTQYF
NA	15	TRBV3-1	NA	TRBJ2-2	TGTGCCAGCAGCCAAGCTCTAATCTACACCGGGGAGCTGTTTTTT	CASSQALIYTGELFF
few	15	TRBV9	NA	TRBJ1-4	TGTGCCAGCAGCGTAGGAGGGGAGTTAGATGAAAAACTGTTTTTT	CASSVGGELDEKLFF
many	12	TRBV11-2	NA	TRBJ2-1	TGTGCCAGCAGCTCCCTAGCCGGTGAGCAGTTCTTC	CASSSLAGEQFF
NA	17	TRBV7-2	NA	TRBJ2-1	TGTGCCAGCAGCCGTGACAGGCGTTATGGATCCTACAATGAGCAGTTCTTC	CASSRDRRYGSYNEQFF
few	13	TRBV5-1	TRBD1	TRBJ1-3	TGCGCCAGCAGCTTGGAACAGGGGGACACCATATATTTT	CASSLEQGDTIYF
NA	15	TRBV5-6	NA	TRBJ1-4	TGTGCCAGCAGCCCACAGGGAATCACTAATGAAAAACTGTTTTTT	CASSPQGITNEKLFF
once	15	TRBV7-2	TRBD2	TRBJ2-3	TGCGCCAGCAGCTTGGAGCGGGGGATCACAGATATGCAGTATTTT	CASSLERGITDMQYF
NA	16	TRBV5-1	TRBD1	TRBJ2-5	TGCGCCAGCAGCTCCGGGGGGACAGGGAGTTACAATGAGCAGTACTTC	CASSSGGTGSYNEQYF
many	16	TRBV7-9	TRBD2	TRBJ2-1	TGTGCCAGCAGCCCGGACGGGGGGGCGGTTTACAATGAGCAGTTCTTC	CASSPDGGAVYNEQFF
NA	15	TRBV3-1	TRBD1	TRBJ1-6	TGTGCCAGCAGCCAACTAGCAGGGGGCAGTTCACCCCTCCACTTT	CASSQLAGGSSPLHF
NA	13	TRBV12-3/TRBV12-4	NA	TRBJ1-2	TGTGCCACGGCTCAGGACGGGGGGTATGGCTACACCTTC	CATAQDGGYGYTF
NA	13	TRBV7-2	NA	TRBJ1-5	TGTGCCAGCAGCTACAGGGCCAACCAGCCCCAGCATTTT	CASSYRANQPQHF
few	16	TRBV6-4	TRBD2	TRBJ2-3	TGTGCCAGCAGTCGGAAAAGCGGGGGGCATCCAGATACGCAGTATTTT	CASSRKSGGHPDTQYF
few	14	TRBV7-6	NA	TRBJ1-2	TGTGCCAGCAGCTTAGATCTACCGGTGGGTGGCTACACCTTC	CASSLDLPVGGYTF
few	17	TRBV11-2	TRBD2	TRBJ2-1	TGTGCCAGCGGTAGCGGGGGGCTACCCAACTCCTACAATGAGCAGTTCTTC	CASGSGGLPNSYNEQFF
many	17	TRBV5-6	TRBD2	TRBJ2-5	TGTGCCAGCAGCCCCCAAGCACTAGCGGGTTTACAAGAGACCCAGTACTTC	CASSPQALAGLQETQYF
NA	17	TRBV21-1	NA	TRBJ2-3	TGTGCCAGCAGCAAAGTGGCGGGACGGAGAAGCACAGATACGCAGTATTTT	CASSKVAGRRSTDTQYF
NA	13	TRBV20-1	TRBD1	TRBJ2-3	TGCAGTGCCCGGACAGGGGCTGGTGATGCGCAGTATTTT	CSARTGAGDAQYF